This T cell receptor beta chain derives from a study of blood T cell repertoires in COVID-19. About the research overall: PBMCs, B-cell-depleted T cells, or T cells were the source of the cDNA or gDNA that made up the material.

TCRdb's copy holds only in-frame clones and misses some; the assay was immunoSEQ multiplex PCR. The profile shows about 220,000 clones, 90% of them singletons. The CDR3 loop spans 18 amino acids. This clonotype originated in a young man who had been exposed to COVID-19. The sample was PBMCs or T cells enriched from blood (not recorded which). V usage is TRBV21-1 and J usage is TRBJ2-2; no DNA check was done on the table's D call, TRBD1. TRBV21-1 constitutes a pseudogene. CDR3 coding DNA: TGTGCCAGCAGCACATTTGGACAGCCACTCGCGAACACCGGGGAGCTGTTTTTT. This gives the protein CASSTFGQPLANTGELFF.